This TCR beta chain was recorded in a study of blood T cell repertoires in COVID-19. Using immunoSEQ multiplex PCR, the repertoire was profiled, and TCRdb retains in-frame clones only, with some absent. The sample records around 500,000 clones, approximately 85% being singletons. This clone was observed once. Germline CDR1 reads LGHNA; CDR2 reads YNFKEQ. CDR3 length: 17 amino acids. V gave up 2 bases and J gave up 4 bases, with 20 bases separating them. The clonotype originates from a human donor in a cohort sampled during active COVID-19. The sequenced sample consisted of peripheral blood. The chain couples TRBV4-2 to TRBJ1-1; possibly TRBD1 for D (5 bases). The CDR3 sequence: CASSQSEGQGAVTEAFF. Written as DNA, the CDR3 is TGTGCCAGCAGCCAAAGCGAAGGGCAAGGGGCGGTCACTGAAGCTTTCTTT.